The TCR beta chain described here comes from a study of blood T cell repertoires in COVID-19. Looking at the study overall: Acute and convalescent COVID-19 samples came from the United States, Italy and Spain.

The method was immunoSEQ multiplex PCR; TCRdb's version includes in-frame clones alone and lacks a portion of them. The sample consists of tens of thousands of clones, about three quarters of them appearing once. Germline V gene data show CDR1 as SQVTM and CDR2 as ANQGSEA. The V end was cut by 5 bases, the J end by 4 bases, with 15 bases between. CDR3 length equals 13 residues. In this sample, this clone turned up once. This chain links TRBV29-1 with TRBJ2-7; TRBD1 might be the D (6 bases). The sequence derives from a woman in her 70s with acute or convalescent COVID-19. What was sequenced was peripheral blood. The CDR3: CSVRDMGRYEQYF. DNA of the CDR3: TGCAGCGTTAGGGACATGGGACGATACGAGCAGTACTTC.